This T cell receptor beta chain was sequenced in a study of OX40 agonist ivuxolimab in advanced cancers. Clones were read by immunoSEQ multiplex PCR, and TCRdb kept only the in-frame ones, dropping some. The table lists about 60,000 clones, around nine tenths of them singletons. The CDR3 runs to 18 residues. CDR1 is SGHTA and CDR2 is FQGNSA in the germline V gene. J gave up 4 bases and V 2 bases, and 11 bases lay outside the gene matches. This TCR derives from an adult with an advanced solid tumor such as melanoma, head and neck, liver or kidney cancer. This chain connects TRBV7-2 to TRBJ2-3; the match to TRBD2 covers 11 bases. This sample comprised CD4+ or CD8+ T cells sorted from blood, obtained in a trial of the OX40 agonist ivuxolimab. The CDR3 DNA follows: TGTGCCAGCAGCTTACCGACTAGCGGGATTAGCCCGGCAGATACGCAGTATTTT. As protein: CASSLPTSGISPADTQYF.